Reported below is one TCR beta chain. Antigen unknown. Assay: immunoSEQ multiplex PCR; the TCRdb copy retains only in-frame clones and omits some. The repertoire holds 70,000 to 90,000 clones, with approximately 83% as singletons. Second doses that came at about 4 or about 12 weeks were put together. These data are taken from a study of T cell responses to AZD1222 COVID-19 vaccine. Broader study findings: Clonal diversity was possibly underestimated, and the donors were mostly white British, with more females.

The TCR comes from an adult who received the AZD1222 COVID-19 vaccine. The sequencing here drew on peripheral blood, taken 28 days after the second AZD1222 dose.

The CDR3 DNA reads as TGTGCCAGCAGCGTGATAGGGGGCGCGTACGATGGCTACACCTTC. Translation: CASSVIGGAYDGYTF. The chain is built from TRBV11-3 and TRBJ1-2, with TRBD1 matching over 7 bases. CDR1 is SGHNT and CDR2 is YENEEA in the germline V gene. Unmatched junction bases numbered 12, after V lost 5 bases and J lost 6 bases. The CDR3 loop spans 15 amino acids.